One and the same sample provided the 21 T cell receptor beta chains below, sequenced in a study of T cells in narcolepsy. Assay used: immunoSEQ multiplex PCR; TCRdb lists only in-frame clones, some missing. The sample lists roughly 34,000 clones, 70% to 85% occurring once. Sequenced material: CD45RA- memory CD4+ T cells from PBMCs. Source of these receptors: a human donor with narcolepsy.

V and J are TRBV5-1 and TRBJ2-7; D uncertain. With 0 bases removed from V and 1 base from J, the gap between germline ends came to 5 bases. CDR1 SGHRS and CDR2 YFSETQ come from the germline V gene. This CDR3 spans 13 amino acids. The CDR3 is CASSLAHSYEQYF. The DNA for the CDR3 is TGCGCCAGCAGCTTGGCCCATTCCTACGAGCAGTACTTC.

V and J are TRBV7-8 and TRBJ1-3, with D unresolved. This CDR3 comprises 14 residues. Trimming took off 5 bases at V and 3 bases at J, with 11 bases between the two ends. Germline-derived CDR1 and CDR2 are SGHVS and FQNEAQ. The DNA of the CDR3 is TGTGCCAGCAGCCTCGGCCATTTTGGAAACACCATATATTTT. Amino acid sequence: CASSLGHFGNTIYF.

This sequence joins TRBV11-1 and TRBJ1-1; D not resolved. Germline CDR1 SGHAT, CDR2 FQDESV (reference sequence). The CDR3 contains 14 residues. V shed 2 bases and J shed 4 bases, with 11 bases lying between them. CDR3 sequence: CASSLRVEATEAFF. DNA for the CDR3: TGTGCCAGCAGCTTAAGGGTGGAGGCCACTGAAGCTTTCTTT.

This clone was detected only a few times. The V call is TRBV6-5, the J call TRBJ2-7; 9 bases fit TRBD1. This CDR3 region has 15 residues. Germline V gene lookup returns CDR1 MNHEY and CDR2 SVGAGI. V was pared by 2 bases and J by 3 bases, with 5 bases of the junction left unmatched. CDR3 coding DNA: TGTGCCAGCAGTTACGAGGGGACAGGGCGCTACGAGCAGTACTTC. It encodes CASSYEGTGRYEQYF.

V gene TRBV7-6 combines with J gene TRBJ2-5; 8 nucleotides align to TRBD2. This CDR3 contains 13 residues. In germline, CDR1 is SGHVS, CDR2 FNYEAQ. Unmatched junction bases numbered 5, after V lost 7 bases and J lost 4 bases. In nucleotides, the CDR3 is TGTGCCAGCACCCCCGCGGGGGGAGAGACCCAGTACTTC. Its protein is CASTPAGGETQYF.

This chain connects TRBV5-4 to TRBJ2-7, with 7 bases fitting TRBD1. The CDR3 runs to 13 residues. Trimming removed 0 bases from V and 6 bases from J; junction bases left unmatched: 3. The germline gives CDR1 SGHNT, CDR2 YYREEE (reference sequence). The CDR3 region has the DNA TGTGCCAGCAGCTTGGGCCGACAGGGCGAGCAGTACGTC. It specifies CASSLGRQGEQYV.

This clone is a singleton in its sample. This chain uses TRBV4-3 with TRBJ1-3; D gene unclear. CDR1 and CDR2 (germline): LGHNA, YSLEER. CDR3 length: 17 residues. Trimming cost V 1 base and J 4 bases, with 17 bases left between them. CDR3 coding DNA: TGCGCCAGCAGCCAAGGACCCGCGGGGTCTAAAGGAAACACCATATATTTT. It encodes CASSQGPAGSKGNTIYF.

The rearrangement uses TRBV7-2 and TRBJ2-7, with D unclear. V was cut by 7 bases and J by 6 bases, with 10 bases left in between. Per the germline V gene, CDR1 is SGHTA and CDR2 is FQGNSA. The CDR3 loop spans 11 amino acids. CDR3 sequence reads: CASNQYGEQYF. The CDR3 DNA reads as TGTGCCAGCAACCAATACGGCGAGCAGTACTTC.

The gene calls are TRBV7-8 and TRBJ2-5, with D maybe TRBD1 (8 bases). Germline loops: CDR1 SGHVS, CDR2 FQNEAQ. V lost 3 bases and J 3 bases, leaving 17 bases between the germline ends. CDR3 length equals 16 residues. CDR3 sequence reads: CASSFALTGGEETQYF. The CDR3 bases are TGTGCCAGCAGCTTCGCCCTTACAGGGGGGGAAGAGACCCAGTACTTC. The full variable domain, with the rest looked up from reference TRBV7-8 and TRBJ2-5, is GAGVSQSPRYKVAKRGQDVALRCDPISGHVSLFWYQQALGQGPEFLTYFQNEAQLDKSGLPSDRFFAERPEGSVSTLKIQRTQQEDSAVYLCASSFALTGGEETQYFGPGTRLLVL.

This chain joins TRBV19 and TRBJ1-6; unclear D gene. V lost 8 bases, J lost 6 bases, and 5 bases lay in between. The CDR3 contains 11 residues. Per germline, CDR1 LNHDA and CDR2 SQIVND (reference sequence). CDR3 in DNA: TGTGCCAGTCTCCGTAATTCACCCCTCCACTTT. Translation: CASLRNSPLHF.

The genes are TRBV10-3 and TRBJ1-4; 9 bases are shared with TRBD1. CDR1 is ENHRY and CDR2 is SYGVKD in the germline V gene. The CDR3 contains 14 residues. Trimming took 2 bases from V and 5 from J; bases not matched to a gene: 0. In DNA form, the CDR3 reads TGTGCCATCAGTGAGGGACAGGGGAATGAAAAACTGTTTTTT. This sequence encodes CAISEGQGNEKLFF.

This clone was observed a single time. This chain links TRBV6-1 with TRBJ1-2; D remains ambiguous. Germline CDR1 reads MNHNS; CDR2 reads SASEGT. This CDR3 comprises 13 residues. V lost 6 bases, J lost 4 bases, and 12 bases lay in between. CDR3 in amino acids: CASSLDEGYGYTF. The DNA for the CDR3 is TGTGCCAGCAGCCTCGATGAGGGCTATGGCTACACCTTC.

The chain uses TRBV5-1 and TRBJ2-3; a possible D gene is TRBD1 (5 bases). The germline V gene has CDR1 SGHRS and CDR2 YFSETQ. This CDR3 is 14 amino acids long. V dropped 4 bases and J dropped 2 bases, with 11 bases sitting between them. CDR3 protein: CASSLDRDTDTQYF. The CDR3 coding sequence is TGCGCCAGCAGCCTCGACAGAGACACAGATACGCAGTATTTT.

The genes are TRBV5-4 and TRBJ2-7, with a possible D match to TRBD1 (6 bases). V was shortened by 4 bases and J by 2 bases, with 25 bases between the two germline ends. The CDR3 spans 18 residues. The germline CDR1 and CDR2 sequences are SGHNT and YYREEE (reference sequence). CDR3 in amino acids: CASSPTPPARGSPYEQYV. The CDR3 DNA is TGTGCCAGCAGCCCAACACCCCCCGCCAGGGGTTCCCCCTACGAGCAGTACGTC.

The chain employs TRBV11-2 and TRBJ2-3; D unclear. The CDR3 runs 12 residues. The ends were cut back, 2 bases at V and 5 bases at J, with 5 bases in the middle. The germline V gene encodes CDR1 SGHAT and CDR2 FQNNGV. The CDR3 protein is CASSLPVDTQYF. CDR3 DNA sequence: TGTGCCAGCAGCTTACCTGTAGATACGCAGTATTTT.

The CDR3 spells CASSPRDIVLNTGELFF. As DNA, the CDR3 is TGTGCCAGCTCACCACGTGACATCGTTCTTAACACCGGGGAGCTGTTTTTT. The genes are TRBV18 and TRBJ2-2; D gene ambiguous. CDR1 is KGHSH, CDR2 LQKENI, per germline. CDR3 length equals 17 residues. The V end was cut by 1 base, the J end by 2 bases, with 14 bases between.

V and J are TRBV5-6 and TRBJ1-1; the match to TRBD1 covers 10 bases. Germline CDR1 SGHDT, CDR2 YYEEEE. V lost 4 bases, J lost 5 bases, and 14 bases stayed unmatched. The CDR3 is 17 residues long. CDR3: CASSPMGTGEIRTEAFF. DNA for the CDR3: TGTGCCAGCAGCCCCATGGGGACAGGGGAGATCAGAACTGAAGCTTTCTTT.

The chain is built from TRBV19 and TRBJ1-5; D gene ambiguous. Germline loops: CDR1 LNHDA, CDR2 SQIVND (reference sequence). V was pared by 4 bases and J by 1 base, with 11 bases between. There are 15 residues in the CDR3. CDR3 amino acids: CASSTLARSNQPQHF. Here the CDR3 DNA reads TGTGCCAGTAGTACGTTGGCGAGGAGCAATCAGCCCCAGCATTTT. The whole variable domain, filled in from reference TRBV19 and TRBJ1-5, reads DGGITQSPKYLFRKEGQNVTLSCEQNLNHDAMYWYRQDPGQGLRLIYYSQIVNDFQKGDIAEGYSVSREKKESFPLTVTSAQKNPTAFYLCASSTLARSNQPQHFGDGTRLSIL.

The chain links TRBV30 to TRBJ1-4; D perhaps matches TRBD1 (5 bases). Trimming took off 3 bases at V and 5 bases at J, with 16 bases between the two ends. The CDR3 consists of 15 residues. Germline-derived CDR1 and CDR2 are GTSNPN and SVGIG (reference sequence). The CDR3 sequence is CAWREPGYQNEKLFF. The CDR3 DNA reads TGTGCCTGGAGGGAGCCAGGGTACCAGAATGAAAAACTGTTTTTT.

This clone was detected only a few times. The chain carries TRBV6-1 and TRBJ2-3; 11 bases line up with TRBD2. Germline V gives CDR1 MNHNS, CDR2 SASEGT. J was trimmed by 1 base and V by 4 bases; bases with no gene match: 4. The CDR3 extends over 16 amino acids. The CDR3 region has the DNA TGTGCCAGCAGTGCATTGACTAGCGGGGGCACAGATACGCAGTATTTT. Translated, it gives CASSALTSGGTDTQYF.

This clone was found once. J is TRBJ2-1 and V is TRBV7-2; no firm D call. Per the germline V gene, CDR1 is SGHTA and CDR2 is FQGNSA. The germline V and J ends were trimmed by 0 bases and 2 bases, with 8 bases remaining between them. This CDR3 comprises 15 residues. The CDR3 is CASSLAGSTYNEQFF. Written as DNA, the CDR3 is TGTGCCAGCAGCTTAGCGGGGTCCACCTACAATGAGCAGTTCTTC. The full variable domain, in which reference TRBV7-2 and TRBJ2-1 provide the parts outside the CDR3, is GAGVSQSPSNKVTEKGKDVELRCDPISGHTALYWYRQSLGQGLEFLIYFQGNSAPDKSGLPSDRFSAERTGGSVSTLTIQRTQQEDSAVYLCASSLAGSTYNEQFFGPGTRLTVL.